Each of the 20 T cell receptor beta chains below was sequenced from the same sample in a study of T cell responses to AZD1222 COVID-19 vaccine. Measured with immunoSEQ multiplex PCR; TCRdb has only the in-frame clones, and not every one. This table has about 110,000 clones, 89% appearing once. This material consisted of peripheral blood, taken on day 0 of AZD1222 vaccination. The receptors shown here come from an adult in good health.

This clone was observed once. This chain uses TRBV5-4 with TRBJ1-4; D gene ambiguous. Germline loops: CDR1 SGHNT, CDR2 YYREEE (reference sequence). The CDR3 runs 15 residues. Trimming shortened V by 4 bases and J by 7 bases, and 17 bases separated the two germline ends. The CDR3 nucleotides are TGTGCCAGCAGCCAGACCGCTCGCTGGGGTGAAAAACTGTTTTTT. Residues: CASSQTARWGEKLFF.

This clone is medium-sized. This chain links TRBV4-3 with TRBJ2-1; 8 positions agree with TRBD2. V shed 4 bases, J shed 9 bases, and the junction held 8 bases outside the gene matches. The germline gives CDR1 LGHNA, CDR2 YSLEER. The CDR3 is 14 amino acids. CDR3 region: CASSRVTSDGEQFF. The CDR3 DNA is TGCGCCAGCAGCCGAGTGACTAGCGACGGTGAGCAGTTCTTC.

This chain links TRBV5-1 with TRBJ1-2, with a weak D call TRBD1 (5 bases). The CDR3 spans 13 residues. Germline-derived CDR1 and CDR2 are SGHRS and YFSETQ. V was trimmed by 6 bases and J by 5 bases, leaving 14 bases between them. CDR3 DNA: TGCGCCAGCACGGGGGACCTAGGGTATGGCTACACCTTC. This gives the protein CASTGDLGYGYTF.

The chain links TRBV10-3 to TRBJ2-1, with 11 bases lining up with TRBD2. V was pared by 2 bases and J by 10 bases, with 13 bases of the junction left unmatched. CDR3 size: 17 residues. Germline CDR1 ENHRY, CDR2 SYGVKD. The CDR3 here is CAISEIVLAGGPGEQFF. The DNA of the CDR3 is TGTGCCATCAGTGAGATCGTCTTAGCGGGAGGGCCGGGGGAGCAGTTCTTC.

The chain links TRBV10-2 to TRBJ1-2; 8 nucleotides line up with TRBD1. V shed 2 bases, J shed 4 bases, and the junction held 3 bases outside the gene matches. The CDR3 length is 14 residues. CDR1 is WSHSY and CDR2 is SAAADI in the germline V gene. CDR3 sequence reads: CASSEQGASYGYTF. CDR3 DNA sequence: TGCGCCAGCAGTGAGCAGGGGGCGTCCTATGGCTACACCTTC.

This rearrangement joins TRBV5-1 to TRBJ2-7; no firm D call. Trimming left V 5 bases short and J 2 bases short, with 11 bases between. Germline V gene lookup returns CDR1 SGHRS and CDR2 YFSETQ. The CDR3 contains 13 residues. The CDR3: CASRPGQTYEQYF. As DNA, the CDR3 is TGCGCCAGCAGGCCGGGCCAGACCTACGAGCAGTACTTC.

V usage is TRBV7-3 and J usage is TRBJ2-1, with D possibly TRBD2 on 6 matching bases. CDR1 and CDR2 from the germline V gene are SGHTA and FQGTGA. V dropped 5 bases and J dropped 5 bases, with 22 bases sitting between them. The CDR3 has 17 amino acids. The CDR3 region has the DNA TGTGCCAGCAGCCGGGAAGGTAGGAGGGTCCTTAACAATGAGCAGTTCTTC. Its protein is CASSREGRRVLNNEQFF. The whole variable domain, filled in from reference TRBV7-3 and TRBJ2-1, reads GAGVSQTPSNKVTEKGKYVELRCDPISGHTALYWYRQSLGQGPEFLIYFQGTGAADDSGLPNDRFFAVRPEGSVSTLKIQRTERGDSAVYLCASSREGRRVLNNEQFFGPGTRLTVL.

This chain connects TRBV7-3 to TRBJ2-1; D tentatively reads TRBD1 or TRBD2 (5 bases each). CDR3 length: 15 residues. Germline values: CDR1 SGHTA, CDR2 FQGTGA. Trimming removed 3 bases at V and 4 bases at J, with 13 bases between. The CDR3 coding sequence is TGTGCCAGCAGCTTTGACCGGGGCGAATACAATGAGCAGTTCTTC. It encodes CASSFDRGEYNEQFF.

This chain's CDR3 is CASARQGALLEAFF. The CDR3 DNA sequence: TGTGCCAGCGCTAGACAGGGGGCGCTTTTAGAAGCTTTCTTT. The chain uses TRBV28 and TRBJ1-1; 10 bases map to TRBD1. CDR3 length: 14 residues. Looked up from germline, CDR1 is MDHEN and CDR2 is SYDVKM. V lost 8 bases and J lost 8; bases outside the gene matches: 11.

CDR3 sequence: CASSYRPKDSGNTIYF. CDR3 coding DNA: TGTGCCAGCAGTTACAGACCCAAGGACTCTGGAAACACCATATATTTT. V gene TRBV6-5 combines with J gene TRBJ1-3; no definite D call. Trimming removed 2 bases at V and 0 bases at J, with 11 bases between. Germline V CDR1 and CDR2: MNHEY, SVGAGI. The CDR3 loop spans 16 amino acids.

This chain joins TRBV29-1 and TRBJ1-4, with 7 bases aligning to TRBD1. Trimming took 6 bases from V and 6 from J; bases not matched to a gene: 7. The germline V gene has CDR1 SQVTM and CDR2 ANQGSEA. This CDR3 region has 13 residues. The chain's CDR3 is CSVQGEAYEKLFF. The CDR3 DNA reads TGCAGCGTCCAGGGGGAGGCGTATGAAAAACTGTTTTTT.

J is TRBJ1-6 and V is TRBV7-8; D gene ambiguous. CDR3 length: 13 amino acids. V lost 4 bases to trimming and J lost 7 bases, with 8 bases between them. Germline CDR1 reads SGHVS; CDR2 reads FQNEAQ. The CDR3 DNA follows: TGTGCCAGCAGCTCGGGCGGAAATTCACCCCTCCACTTT. Translated: CASSSGGNSPLHF.

The rearrangement links TRBV6-5 to TRBJ2-3; D remains ambiguous. This CDR3 comprises 15 residues. Trimming took off 2 bases at V and 2 bases at J, with 11 bases between the two ends. In germline, CDR1 is MNHEY, CDR2 SVGAGI. The CDR3 nucleotides read TGTGCCAGCAGTTACGGAAGTCCCGCCACAGATACGCAGTATTTT. As protein: CASSYGSPATDTQYF.

This clone was counted between two and nine times. The chain combines TRBV12-3 or TRBV12-4 with TRBJ1-5; D is uncertain. This CDR3 has 12 residues. Trimming left V 3 bases short and J 6 bases short, with 6 bases between. CDR3 loop: CASSLVGQPQHF. DNA for the CDR3: TGTGCCAGCAGTTTGGTGGGTCAGCCCCAGCATTTT.

The V and J genes are TRBV5-4 and TRBJ2-1; D may be TRBD2 (6 bases). The CDR3 consists of 16 residues. Germline V CDR1 and CDR2: SGHNT, YYREEE (reference sequence). V was cut by 3 bases and J by 0 bases, with 13 bases left in between. This CDR3 is CASSSLVGGSYNEQFF. CDR3 bases: TGTGCCAGCAGCTCCCTCGTGGGGGGCTCCTACAATGAGCAGTTCTTC.

The chain carries TRBV28 and TRBJ2-5; D tentatively fits TRBD1 or TRBD2 (5 bases each). The CDR3 loop spans 13 amino acids. CDR1 and CDR2 from the germline V gene are MDHEN and SYDVKM. Trimming pared 5 bases from V and 5 bases from J, leaving 12 bases between. The CDR3 nucleotides read TGTGCCAGCAGTACCGGGACGGTGGAGACCCAGTACTTC. Residues: CASSTGTVETQYF. The full variable domain, in which reference TRBV28 and TRBJ2-5 provide the parts outside the CDR3, is DVKVTQSSRYLVKRTGEKVFLECVQDMDHENMFWYRQDPGLGLRLIYFSYDVKMKEKGDIPEGYSVSREKKERFSLILESASTNQTSMYLCASSTGTVETQYFGPGTRLLVL.

V is TRBV27 and J is TRBJ2-7; D may be TRBD1 or TRBD2 (7 bases each). The CDR3 runs 16 residues. The V and J ends lost 4 bases and 2 bases respectively, with 18 bases between them. Germline loops: CDR1 MNHEY, CDR2 SMNVEV (reference sequence). The CDR3 nucleotides are TGTGCCAGCAGTTCCCACCCACAGGGGAGGGCCTACGAGCAGTACTTC. This translates into CASSSHPQGRAYEQYF.

This rearrangement joins TRBV6-5 to TRBJ1-4; D remains unclear. Trimming cost V 2 bases and J 0 bases, with 10 bases left between them. The germline CDR1 and CDR2 sequences are MNHEY and SVGAGI. The CDR3 consists of 16 residues. CDR3 in DNA: TGTGCCAGCAGTTACAATCCGAGTGCAACTAATGAAAAACTGTTTTTT. It translates to CASSYNPSATNEKLFF.

The chain couples TRBV11-3 to TRBJ1-3; D remains unclear. Per the germline V gene, CDR1 is SGHNT and CDR2 is YENEEA. CDR3 length: 11 amino acids. Between the trimmed V and J ends, which lost 5 bases and 8 bases, there was a span of 7 bases. The DNA of the CDR3 is TGTGCCAGCAGCCCCCCGCACACCATATATTTT. It is translated as CASSPPHTIYF.

The rearrangement uses TRBV11-3 and TRBJ2-3; 7 bases line up with TRBD2. Germline-derived CDR1 and CDR2 are SGHNT and YENEEA. This CDR3 comprises 15 residues. Trimming removed 2 bases from V and 2 bases from J; junction bases left unmatched: 4. CDR3: CASSLRLADTDTQYF. The CDR3 coding sequence is TGTGCCAGCAGCTTACGGCTAGCGGACACAGATACGCAGTATTTT.